This TCR beta chain appears in the sequencing data of a study of T cell repertoires in cytomegalovirus infection. For the study at large: It was recently identified HLA-C-restricted and well-studied HLA-B-restricted CMV epitopes that the study used. Public TCR beta signature analysis indicated the presence of both CMV infection and matching HLA type. Findings of the study overall: Predominance within the ex vivo response was attributable to HLA-C-restricted CMV-specific TCR beta clonotypes.

This clonotype has ten or more counts. Its antigen is unidentified. This CDR3 spans 14 amino acids. The germline V and J ends were trimmed by 2 bases and 3 bases, with 10 bases remaining between them. Per the germline V gene, CDR1 is MNHEY and CDR2 is SVGAGI. One entry per CDR3 protein results from TCRdb running MiXCR on the reads. Here the sample spans tens of thousands of distinct CDR3 sequences, under 20% being singletons. The sequence was collected from a human donor in good health (CMV status not recorded). Some clones in this sample may be carry-over from other donors' samples. The rearrangement joins TRBV6-5 to TRBJ2-5; D is possibly TRBD1 (6 bases). The sequenced sample was CD8+ T cells from cultured PBMCs, obtained from culture after CMV antigen stimulation. The DNA for the CDR3 is TGTGCCAGCAGTTACCGTCGGACAGAAGAGACCCAGTACTTC. Amino acids: CASSYRRTEETQYF.